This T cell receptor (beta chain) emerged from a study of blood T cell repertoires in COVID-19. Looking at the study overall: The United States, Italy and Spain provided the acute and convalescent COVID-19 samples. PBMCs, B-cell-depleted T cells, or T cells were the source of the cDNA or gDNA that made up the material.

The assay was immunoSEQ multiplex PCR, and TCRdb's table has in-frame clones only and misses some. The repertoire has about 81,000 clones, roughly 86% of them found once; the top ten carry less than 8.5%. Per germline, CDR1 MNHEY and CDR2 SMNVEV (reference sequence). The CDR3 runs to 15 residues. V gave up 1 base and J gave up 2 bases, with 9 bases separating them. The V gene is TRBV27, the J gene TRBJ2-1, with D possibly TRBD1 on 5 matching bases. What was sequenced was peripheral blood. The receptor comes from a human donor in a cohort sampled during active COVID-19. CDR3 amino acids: CASSLLGLAYNEQFF. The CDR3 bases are TGTGCCAGCAGTTTATTGGGGCTAGCCTACAATGAGCAGTTCTTC.